This T cell receptor (beta chain) came from a study of T cell changes during pregnancy in multiple sclerosis. The germline gives CDR1 SGHTA, CDR2 FQGNSA. This CDR3 has 15 residues. Trimming took 0 bases from V and 6 from J, leaving 14 bases between them. A few counts support this clone. The assay was immunoSEQ multiplex PCR, and TCRdb's table has in-frame clones only and misses some. The data show over 80,000 clones, 90% seen once. This clonotype was sampled from a female donor in good health, enrolled as a control in a pregnancy study. V and J are TRBV7-2 and TRBJ1-2; D uncertain. The sequencing here drew on peripheral blood, taken in the second trimester of pregnancy. CDR3 nucleotide sequence: TGTGCCAGCAGCTTAGCCGTTGGCAGTATCGATGGCTACACCTTC. It translates to CASSLAVGSIDGYTF.